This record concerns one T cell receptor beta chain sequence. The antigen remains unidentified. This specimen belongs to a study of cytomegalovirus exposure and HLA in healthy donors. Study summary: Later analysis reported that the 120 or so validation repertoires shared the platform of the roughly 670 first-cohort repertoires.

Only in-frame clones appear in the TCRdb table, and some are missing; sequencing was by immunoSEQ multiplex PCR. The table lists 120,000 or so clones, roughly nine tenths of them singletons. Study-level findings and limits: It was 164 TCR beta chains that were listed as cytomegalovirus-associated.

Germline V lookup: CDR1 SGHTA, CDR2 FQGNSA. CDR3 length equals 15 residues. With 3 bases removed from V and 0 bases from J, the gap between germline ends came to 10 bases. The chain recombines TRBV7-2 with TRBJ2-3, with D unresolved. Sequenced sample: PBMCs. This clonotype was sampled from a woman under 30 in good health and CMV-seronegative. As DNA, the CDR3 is TGTGCCAGCAGCTTGAACTCTCCGAGCACAGATACGCAGTATTTT. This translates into CASSLNSPSTDTQYF.